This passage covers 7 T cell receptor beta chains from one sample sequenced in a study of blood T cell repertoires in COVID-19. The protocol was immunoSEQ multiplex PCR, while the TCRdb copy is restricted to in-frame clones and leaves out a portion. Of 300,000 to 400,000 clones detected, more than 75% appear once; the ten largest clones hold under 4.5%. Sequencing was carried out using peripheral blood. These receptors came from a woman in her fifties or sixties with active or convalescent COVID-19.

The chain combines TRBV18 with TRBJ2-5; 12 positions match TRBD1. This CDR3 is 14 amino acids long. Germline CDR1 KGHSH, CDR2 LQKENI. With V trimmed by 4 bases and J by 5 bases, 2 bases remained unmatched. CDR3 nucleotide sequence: TGTGCCAGCTCACGGGACAGGGGGCTTGAGACCCAGTACTTC. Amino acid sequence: CASSRDRGLETQYF.

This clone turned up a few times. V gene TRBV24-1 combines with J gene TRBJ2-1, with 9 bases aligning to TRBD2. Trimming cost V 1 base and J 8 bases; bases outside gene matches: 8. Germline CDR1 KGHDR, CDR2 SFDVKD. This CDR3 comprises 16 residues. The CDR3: CATSDFGSGRTDEQFF. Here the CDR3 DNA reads TGTGCCACCAGTGATTTCGGCAGCGGGAGGACAGATGAGCAGTTCTTC.

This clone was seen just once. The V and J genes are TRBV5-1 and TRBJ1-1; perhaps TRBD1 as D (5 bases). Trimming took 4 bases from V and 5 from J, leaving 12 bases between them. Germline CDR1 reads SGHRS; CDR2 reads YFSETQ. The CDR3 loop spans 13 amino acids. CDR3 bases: TGCGCCAGCAGCGACAGTCCTACTACTGAAGCTTTCTTT. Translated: CASSDSPTTEAFF. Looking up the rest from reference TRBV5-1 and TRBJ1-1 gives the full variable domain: KAGVTQTPRYLIKTRGQQVTLSCSPISGHRSVSWYQQTPGQGLQFLFEYFSETQRNKGNFPGRFSGRQFSNSRSEMNVSTLELGDSALYLCASSDSPTTEAFFGQGTRLTVV.

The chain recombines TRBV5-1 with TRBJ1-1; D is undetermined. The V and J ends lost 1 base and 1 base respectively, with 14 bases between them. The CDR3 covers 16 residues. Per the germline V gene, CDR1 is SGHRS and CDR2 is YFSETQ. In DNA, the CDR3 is TGCGCCAGCAGCTTGTTCAGGTCCGCGCAGAACACTGAAGCTTTCTTT. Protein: CASSLFRSAQNTEAFF.

CDR3 in amino acids: CASSIPGTAYQPQHF. The CDR3 bases are TGTGCCAGTAGTATCCCCGGGACAGCCTATCAGCCCCAGCATTTT. This rearrangement joins TRBV19 to TRBJ1-5, with TRBD1 matching 7 bases. CDR3 length: 15 residues. CDR1 is LNHDA, CDR2 SQIVND, per germline (reference sequence). The V gene end was trimmed by 3 bases and the J gene end by 5 bases; junction bases not matched to a gene: 7.

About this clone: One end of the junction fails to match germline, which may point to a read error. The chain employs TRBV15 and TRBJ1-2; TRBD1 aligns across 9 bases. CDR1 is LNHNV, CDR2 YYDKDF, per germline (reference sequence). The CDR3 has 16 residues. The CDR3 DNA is TGTGCCACCAGCAGACTTCTCGGGACAGGGCCGATATCCGCCAACTTC. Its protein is CATSRLLGTGPISANF.

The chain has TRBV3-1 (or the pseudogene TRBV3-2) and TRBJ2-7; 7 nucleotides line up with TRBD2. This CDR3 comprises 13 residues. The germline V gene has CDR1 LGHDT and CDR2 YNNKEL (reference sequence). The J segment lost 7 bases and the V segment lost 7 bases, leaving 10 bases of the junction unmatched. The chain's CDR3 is CASTPTGGGEQYF. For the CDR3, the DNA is TGTGCCAGCACCCCAACGGGGGGTGGGGAGCAGTACTTC.